This TCR beta chain originates from a study of cytomegalovirus exposure and HLA in healthy donors. With 60 Vbeta and 13 Jbeta primers, the PCR was carried out. Clones were sequenced by immunoSEQ multiplex PCR, and TCRdb holds only the in-frame ones, with some missing. The sample lists 150,000 to 200,000 clones, about 81% seen once, with around 2% in the top ten. About this clone: The antigen remains undetermined.

The study, taken as a whole, reports: Earlier analysis looked at TCR beta V segments, and most were productive about 87% or about 30% of the time.

The sequence derives from a woman aged 18-29 years in good health and CMV-seropositive. Sequences were obtained from PBMCs.

The CDR3 region is CAISNLDGYTF. The CDR3 bases are TGTGCCATCAGTAATCTAGATGGCTACACCTTC. The genes are TRBV10-3 and TRBJ1-2, with D uncertain. Per the germline V gene, CDR1 is ENHRY and CDR2 is SYGVKD. The CDR3 contains 11 residues. The ends were cut back, 5 bases at V and 6 bases at J, with 7 bases in the middle.